These T cell receptor beta chains were read from a single sample in a study of T cells of healthy individuals. Via MiXCR, TCRdb re-called the 5' RACE reads, giving one row per CDR3 protein. The data show some 100,000 distinct CDR3 sequences, 15% to 20% seen once. The receptor set was obtained from a human donor in good health. CDR3s include the opening cysteine and the closing phenylalanine or tryptophan. Fields, in order: D gene, CDR3 length, J gene, V gene, clone size, CDR3 DNA, CDR3 protein. D genes are given only for firm matches. Some rows have no size entry. The others give once, few or many, or a class for an expanded clone.

D: TRBD1; length: 15; J: TRBJ1-1; V: TRBV12-3/TRBV12-4; size: -; DNA: TGTGCCAGCGGTACAGGGGCGTATTCAACCACTGAAGCTTTCTTT; CDR3: CASGTGAYSTTEAFF
D: -; length: 15; J: TRBJ2-5; V: TRBV29-1; size: few; DNA: TGCAGCGTTGGCGAGGCAGGGAATACGGAAGAGACCCAGTACTTC; CDR3: CSVGEAGNTEETQYF
D: -; length: 14; J: TRBJ2-7; V: TRBV30; size: -; DNA: TGTGCCTGGAGTGTACCCCAGCGGGCCTACGAGCAGTACTTC; CDR3: CAWSVPQRAYEQYF
D: -; length: 15; J: TRBJ1-5; V: TRBV28; size: few; DNA: TGTGCCAGCAGTTTTAATTCGGGGGGCCCTCAGCCCCAGCATTTT; CDR3: CASSFNSGGPQPQHF
D: -; length: 15; J: TRBJ1-1; V: TRBV12-3/TRBV12-4; size: -; DNA: TGTGCCAGCAGTTTAGGGTGGGATATGAACACTGAAGCTTTCTTT; CDR3: CASSLGWDMNTEAFF
D: TRBD2; length: 14; J: TRBJ2-1; V: TRBV7-3; size: many; DNA: TGTGCCAGCAGCCGCGGGGGGGCGGATAATGAGCAGTTCTTC; CDR3: CASSRGGADNEQFF
D: -; length: 13; J: TRBJ2-5; V: TRBV11-3; size: few; DNA: TGTGCCAGCAGCTTAGATGAGGAGGAGACCCAGTACTTC; CDR3: CASSLDEEETQYF
D: TRBD1; length: 15; J: TRBJ2-7; V: TRBV14; size: -; DNA: TGTGCCAGCTCTGGCTCGACAGGGAGAAGCAACGAGCAGTACTTC; CDR3: CASSGSTGRSNEQYF
D: TRBD1; length: 15; J: TRBJ1-4; V: TRBV7-9; size: many; DNA: TGTGCCAGCAGGACAGGGGAAGAGGCTAATGAAAAACTGTTTTTT; CDR3: CASRTGEEANEKLFF
D: -; length: 15; J: TRBJ2-3; V: TRBV11-2; size: -; DNA: TGTGCCAGCAGCTTTACGATCGGGGCCACAGATACGCAGTATTTT; CDR3: CASSFTIGATDTQYF
D: TRBD1; length: 16; J: TRBJ1-1; V: TRBV2; size: few; DNA: TGTGCCAGCAGTGGCAGCCCCCGGCAGGGGGATGTTGAAGCTTTCTTT; CDR3: CASSGSPRQGDVEAFF
D: TRBD1; length: 13; J: TRBJ1-1; V: TRBV20-1; size: few; DNA: TGCAGTGCCGAGAGGGCAGGGGGCACTGAAGCTTTCTTT; CDR3: CSAERAGGTEAFF
D: TRBD2; length: 14; J: TRBJ2-7; V: TRBV12-3/TRBV12-4; size: many; DNA: TGTGCCAGCAGTTTGGAGCGGGACTCCTACGAGCAGTACTTC; CDR3: CASSLERDSYEQYF
D: -; length: 13; J: TRBJ2-5; V: TRBV13; size: many; DNA: TGTGCCAGCAGCCTCTCCGGAAGAGAGACCCAGTACTTC; CDR3: CASSLSGRETQYF
D: -; length: 14; J: TRBJ2-5; V: TRBV30; size: few; DNA: TGTGCCTGGAGTCCGGGCCCCCTGGGAGAGACCCAGTACTTC; CDR3: CAWSPGPLGETQYF
D: TRBD1; length: 12; J: TRBJ2-7; V: TRBV6-5; size: -; DNA: TGTGCCAGCAGCTGCGGACAGGGTGGTCAGTACTTC; CDR3: CASSCGQGGQYF
D: -; length: 15; J: TRBJ2-1; V: TRBV5-5; size: many; DNA: TGTGCCAGGTCGTTTCAGGTTCAATCCTACAATGAGCAGTTCTTC; CDR3: CARSFQVQSYNEQFF
D: -; length: 16; J: TRBJ2-6; V: TRBV28; size: -; DNA: TGTGCCAGCAGTTTATACCGGGGGGCCTGGGCCAACGTCCTGACTTTC; CDR3: CASSLYRGAWANVLTF
D: TRBD2; length: 14; J: TRBJ2-3; V: TRBV20-1; size: -; DNA: TGCAGTGCTGCCGGGACTAGACACACAGATACGCAGTATTTT; CDR3: CSAAGTRHTDTQYF
D: -; length: 13; J: TRBJ1-1; V: TRBV28; size: -; DNA: TGTGCCAGCAGATCGGGAGGGCGAACTGAAGCTTTCTTT; CDR3: CASRSGGRTEAFF
D: -; length: 14; J: TRBJ2-4; V: TRBV4-3; size: few; DNA: TGCGCCAGCAGCCAAGAAAGGCAGGTTAACATTCAGTACTTC; CDR3: CASSQERQVNIQYF
D: TRBD1; length: 12; J: TRBJ2-7; V: TRBV20-1; size: -; DNA: TGCAGTGCGACCGGGACAGGGTACGAGCAGTACTTC; CDR3: CSATGTGYEQYF
D: TRBD1; length: 15; J: TRBJ1-2; V: TRBV4-1; size: few; DNA: TGCGCCAGCAGCCAAGTAGGGACAGGGGGCTATGGCTACACCTTC; CDR3: CASSQVGTGGYGYTF
D: TRBD2; length: 14; J: TRBJ2-3; V: TRBV29-1; size: many; DNA: TGCAGCGTTGAGACTAGCGGGCCAACAGATACGCAGTATTTT; CDR3: CSVETSGPTDTQYF
D: -; length: 13; J: TRBJ2-5; V: TRBV10-3; size: -; DNA: TGTGCCATCAGATACGCTCCCCAAGAGACCCAGTACTTC; CDR3: CAIRYAPQETQYF
D: -; length: 13; J: TRBJ2-7; V: TRBV27; size: many; DNA: TGTGCCAGCAGTTTGGGGGGAAACTACGAGCAGTACTTC; CDR3: CASSLGGNYEQYF
D: -; length: 13; J: TRBJ2-5; V: TRBV7-3; size: -; DNA: TGTGCCAGCAGCCGGACGGACCAAGAGACCCAGTACTTC; CDR3: CASSRTDQETQYF
D: TRBD1; length: 15; J: TRBJ2-1; V: TRBV6-2/TRBV6-3; size: -; DNA: TGTGCCAGCAGTTATGGACAGGGCCCTTGGAATGAGCAGTTCTTC; CDR3: CASSYGQGPWNEQFF
D: -; length: 13; J: TRBJ2-7; V: TRBV6-5; size: -; DNA: TGTGCCAGCAGTGACTCCACAGGGTACGGGCAGTACTTC; CDR3: CASSDSTGYGQYF
D: TRBD1; length: 16; J: TRBJ2-3; V: TRBV9; size: many; DNA: TGTGCCAGCAGCGTACGGGGGGACAGGGGCACAGATACGCAGTATTTT; CDR3: CASSVRGDRGTDTQYF
D: -; length: 12; J: TRBJ1-5; V: TRBV29-1; size: many; DNA: TGCAGCGTCGGGGAGGGCGATCAGCCCCAGCATTTT; CDR3: CSVGEGDQPQHF